This entry lists 27 T cell receptor beta chains sequenced from one sample in a study of cytomegalovirus exposure and HLA in healthy donors. The PCR made use of 60 Vbeta and 13 Jbeta primers. The data were produced by immunoSEQ multiplex PCR, yet TCRdb's version contains in-frame clones alone and is incomplete. This sample carries 150,000 to 200,000 clones, 80% of them seen once, and the ten largest clones take about 1.4%. Sequencing was carried out using PBMCs. The receptors shown here come from a girl between 10 and 17 years old in good health and CMV-seropositive.

The chain combines TRBV30 with TRBJ2-7; TRBD1 matches at 9 bases. Trimming at V came to 1 base and at J to 0 bases, leaving 10 bases not matched to a gene. Germline CDR1 is GTSNPN and CDR2 is SVGIG (reference sequence). The CDR3 is 17 amino acids. The CDR3 reads CAWSARTGTGSSYEQYF. CDR3 sequence (DNA): TGTGCCTGGAGTGCCCGAACCGGGACAGGGAGCTCCTACGAGCAGTACTTC.

The J gene is TRBJ2-7, the V gene TRBV28; 10 bases match TRBD2. J gave up 13 bases and V 8 bases, and 11 bases lay outside the gene matches. The CDR3 runs to 12 residues. The germline CDR1 and CDR2 sequences are MDHEN and SYDVKM. Here the CDR3 DNA reads TGTGCCAGCCTCTCTAGCGGGAGTGCGCAATACTTC. This gives the protein CASLSSGSAQYF.

In this sample, this clone turned up once. V is TRBV14 and J is TRBJ1-2; D is possibly TRBD1 (5 bases). CDR3 length: 13 amino acids. Germline loops: CDR1 SGHDN, CDR2 FVKESK. V was trimmed by 1 base and J by 5 bases, leaving 8 bases between them. The CDR3 DNA follows: TGTGCCAGCAGCCAAGGGGCAGGGTATGGCTACACCTTC. Its protein is CASSQGAGYGYTF.

The chain recombines TRBV2 with TRBJ2-1; the match to TRBD2 covers 10 bases. This CDR3 has 17 residues. The V and J ends lost 6 bases and 8 bases, in that order; junction bases with no gene match: 16. The germline V gene has CDR1 SNHLY and CDR2 FYNNEI. CDR3 in amino acids: CASSVDFGLAGVDEQFF. The CDR3 region has the DNA TGTGCCAGCAGCGTGGATTTTGGGCTAGCGGGAGTCGATGAGCAGTTCTTC. The full variable domain, rest sourced from reference TRBV2 and TRBJ2-1, is EPEVTQTPSHQVTQMGQEVILRCVPISNHLYFYWYRQILGQKVEFLVSFYNNEISEKSEIFDDQFSVERPDGSNFTLKIRSTKLEDSAMYFCASSVDFGLAGVDEQFFGPGTRLTVL.

The V call is TRBV5-5, the J call TRBJ1-2, with a tentative D call TRBD1 (5 bases). Germline V gives CDR1 SGHKS, CDR2 YYEKEE (reference sequence). The CDR3 runs to 13 residues. Trimming removed 2 bases from V and 8 bases from J, with 13 bases in between. The CDR3 is CASSFTRDFGYTF. The DNA for the CDR3 is TGTGCCAGCAGCTTTACCAGGGATTTCGGCTACACCTTC.

The chain links TRBV18 to TRBJ2-3; perhaps TRBD2 as D (5 bases). Germline loops: CDR1 KGHSH, CDR2 LQKENI. The germline V and J ends were trimmed by 0 bases and 4 bases, with 11 bases remaining between them. The CDR3 is made up of 15 amino acids. The CDR3 DNA reads TGTGCCAGCTCACCACCGCGAGAGAGGGCAGATACGCAGTATTTT. It codes for CASSPPRERADTQYF.

This clone came up a few times. This chain's CDR3 is CATSRVGGSSSGNTIYF. CDR3 in DNA: TGTGCCACCAGCAGAGTTGGAGGGAGTAGCTCTGGAAACACCATATATTTT. The chain recombines TRBV15 with TRBJ1-3; D is uncertain. CDR1 is LNHNV, CDR2 YYDKDF, per germline (reference sequence). CDR3 length: 17 amino acids. V lost 1 base and J lost 0, with 13 bases in between.

This clone was found once. The genes are TRBV5-3 and TRBJ2-2; 8 positions agree with TRBD1. TRBV5-3 is assigned to the ORF class and has an uncertain function. After removal of 4 bases from V and 4 bases from J, the junction contained 9 bases not matched to a gene. CDR3 size: 16 residues. The CDR3 protein is CARSPRTGKGTGELFF. In DNA form, the CDR3 reads TGTGCCAGAAGCCCCCGGACAGGGAAGGGCACCGGGGAGCTGTTTTTT.

This rearrangement joins TRBV2 to TRBJ2-1; 13 bases line up with TRBD2. CDR3 length: 16 residues. V gave up 4 bases and J gave up 7 bases; unmatched junction bases: 7. Germline CDR1 and CDR2: SNHLY and FYNNEI. DNA of the CDR3: TGTGCCAGCAGTGGGCCACTAGCGGGAGGGCGGAATGAGCAGTTCTTC. It yields the protein CASSGPLAGGRNEQFF.

The gene calls are TRBV15 and TRBJ1-1; 8 nucleotides align to TRBD1. V lost 4 bases and J lost 5; bases outside the gene matches: 18. Germline CDR1 reads LNHNV; CDR2 reads YYDKDF (reference sequence). The CDR3 loop spans 18 amino acids. The DNA of the CDR3 is TGTGCCACCAGCAACCCAGGGGGCGGATCGAGGGAGAGAACTGAAGCTTTCTTT. It encodes CATSNPGGGSRERTEAFF.

This CDR3 reads CASSFGTKENQPQHF. The CDR3 DNA reads TGTGCCAGCAGCTTCGGGACAAAGGAAAATCAGCCCCAGCATTTT. The chain joins TRBV11-2 to TRBJ1-5; possible D gene TRBD1, 6 bases. The germline V and J ends were trimmed by 3 bases and 4 bases, with 13 bases remaining between them. Looked up from germline, CDR1 is SGHAT and CDR2 is FQNNGV. The CDR3 has 15 residues.

This chain links TRBV29-1 with TRBJ1-1, with a possible D match to TRBD1 (6 bases). Germline loops: CDR1 SQVTM, CDR2 ANQGSEA. There are 12 residues in the CDR3. V lost 3 bases to trimming and J lost 1 base, with 6 bases between them. The CDR3 bases are TGCAGCGTTGACAGGGGGAACACTGAAGCTTTCTTT. It codes for CSVDRGNTEAFF. The variable domain in full, with the rest retrieved from reference TRBV29-1 and TRBJ1-1, is SAVISQKPSRDICQRGTSLTIQCQVDSQVTMMFWYRQQPGQSLTLIATANQGSEATYESGFVIDKFPISRPNLTFSTLTVSNMSPEDSSIYLCSVDRGNTEAFFGQGTRLTVV.

Written as DNA, the CDR3 is TGTGCCAGCAGTTTAACGCTAATTTCAGAGACCCAGTACTTC. Its protein product is CASSLTLISETQYF. The rearrangement uses TRBV27 and TRBJ2-5; D is unclear. The CDR3 loop spans 14 amino acids. Germline CDR1 and CDR2: MNHEY and SMNVEV (reference sequence). V lost 2 bases and J lost 4, with 11 bases in between.

The rearrangement links TRBV23-1 to TRBJ2-2; 10 positions agree with TRBD1. TRBV23-1 is placed among ORFs of uncertain function. J lost 0 bases, V lost 4 bases, and 5 bases had no gene match. The CDR3 spans 17 residues. CDR3 bases: TGCGCCAGCAGTCGGGGACAGGGGATGGCGAACACCGGGGAGCTGTTTTTT. It yields the protein CASSRGQGMANTGELFF.

The rearrangement links TRBV6-6 to TRBJ2-5, with D maybe TRBD2 (6 bases). The CDR3 totals 14 residues. From germline, CDR1 is MNHNY and CDR2 SVGAGI (reference sequence). Trimming removed 4 bases from V and 4 bases from J, with 13 bases in between. The CDR3 DNA is TGTGCCAGCAGTTCGGAGGGGTTGGGAGAGACCCAGTACTTC. This translates into CASSSEGLGETQYF.

The chain recombines TRBV5-1 with TRBJ1-1; D is unclear. V lost 2 bases to trimming and J lost 4 bases, with 12 bases between them. The germline gives CDR1 SGHRS, CDR2 YFSETQ. The CDR3 contains 14 residues. This chain's CDR3 is CASSFTAGGTEAFF. The CDR3 nucleotides read TGCGCCAGCAGCTTCACGGCGGGAGGCACTGAAGCTTTCTTT. The full variable domain, in which reference TRBV5-1 and TRBJ1-1 provide the parts outside the CDR3, is KAGVTQTPRYLIKTRGQQVTLSCSPISGHRSVSWYQQTPGQGLQFLFEYFSETQRNKGNFPGRFSGRQFSNSRSEMNVSTLELGDSALYLCASSFTAGGTEAFFGQGTRLTVV.

The rearrangement links TRBV6-4 to TRBJ2-1, with TRBD2 matching 11 bases. Germline loops: CDR1 MRHNA, CDR2 SNTAGT. The CDR3 has 16 amino acids. Trimming took 7 bases from V and 0 from J; bases not matched to a gene: 5. The DNA of the CDR3 is TGTGCCAGCAAAGATAGCGGGAGGGCCTCCTACAATGAGCAGTTCTTC. Translated, it gives CASKDSGRASYNEQFF.

This clone was observed a few times. This rearrangement joins TRBV29-1 to TRBJ1-2; 9 bases fit TRBD1. CDR1 SQVTM and CDR2 ANQGSEA come from the germline V gene. The CDR3 spans 11 residues. Trimming removed 3 bases from V and 7 bases from J; junction bases left unmatched: 0. The CDR3, as DNA: TGCAGCGTTGAGACAGGGGGTGGCTACACCTTC. It specifies CSVETGGGYTF.

The table lists this clone with a count of one. CDR3 amino acids: CASSHTSGLYNEQFF. The CDR3 DNA reads as TGTGCCAGCAGCCACACTAGCGGTTTATACAATGAGCAGTTCTTC. V and J are TRBV14 and TRBJ2-1, with 8 bases identical to TRBD2. The CDR3 contains 15 residues. Germline CDR1 is SGHDN and CDR2 is FVKESK. The trim removed 3 bases at V and 4 bases at J, leaving 5 bases unmatched.

This clone was found a few times. The chain couples TRBV2 to TRBJ1-1, with D hard to call. Per germline, CDR1 SNHLY and CDR2 FYNNEI. The CDR3 spans 11 residues. Trimming pared 10 bases from V and 10 bases from J, leaving 16 bases between. Here the CDR3 reads CATPVHEGAFF. CDR3 nucleotide sequence: TGTGCCACGCCCGTTCATGAGGGAGCTTTCTTT.

The gene calls are TRBV15 and TRBJ2-5; TRBD1 matches 7 bases. CDR1 LNHNV and CDR2 YYDKDF come from the germline V gene (reference sequence). V was clipped by 0 bases and J by 1 base; unmatched bases: 5. The CDR3 is 16 residues long. The CDR3 loop is CATSRDTRQGQETQYF. The CDR3 nucleotides read TGTGCCACCAGCAGAGATACCCGACAGGGCCAAGAGACCCAGTACTTC.

The V and J genes are TRBV15 and TRBJ2-2, with 7 bases aligning to TRBD2. The CDR3 runs to 16 residues. Germline V gene sequence: CDR1 LNHNV, CDR2 YYDKDF (reference sequence). V was clipped by 2 bases and J by 0 bases; unmatched bases: 3. This CDR3 reads CATSRRGLPNTGELFF. The CDR3 region has the DNA TGTGCCACCAGCAGAAGGGGACTACCGAACACCGGGGAGCTGTTTTTT.

In this sample, this clone turned up a few times. V is TRBV5-4 and J is TRBJ2-1; D gene unclear. Trimming removed 3 bases at V and 10 bases at J, with 11 bases between. Germline CDR1 SGHNT, CDR2 YYREEE (reference sequence). This CDR3 has 12 amino acids. The CDR3 DNA is TGTGCCAGCAGCTCCGAAGACGGGGAGCAGTTCTTC. Encoded protein: CASSSEDGEQFF.

This clone was picked up one time. The chain combines TRBV27 with TRBJ2-1, with 7 bases lining up with TRBD1. CDR3 size: 16 residues. Losses at the gene ends were 1 base for V and 1 base for J; bases not matched to a gene: 4. From germline, CDR1 is MNHEY and CDR2 SMNVEV (reference sequence). CDR3 in DNA: TGTGCCAGCAGTTTATGGACAGGTACTTCCTACAATGAGCAGTTCTTC. Residues: CASSLWTGTSYNEQFF.

The chain has TRBV18 and TRBJ1-2, with D tentatively TRBD1 (6 bases). This CDR3 is 13 amino acids long. Germline CDR1 and CDR2: KGHSH and LQKENI. The V gene lost 2 bases and the J gene lost 7 bases, with 11 bases spanning the gap. CDR3 DNA sequence: TGTGCCAGCTCACCAGAAACAGGGAGTGGCTACACCTTC. It encodes CASSPETGSGYTF.

The chain recombines TRBV27 with TRBJ2-7; a weak D match, TRBD2 (6 bases). The CDR3 spans 14 residues. Trimming removed 5 bases from V and 2 bases from J, with 13 bases in between. Germline CDR1 and CDR2: MNHEY and SMNVEV (reference sequence). CDR3 bases: TGTGCCAGCAGTCCCCGGGGAGGCGCCTACGAGCAGTACTTC. Its translation is CASSPRGGAYEQYF.

V is TRBV11-2 and J is TRBJ2-1; no firm D call. The CDR3 loop spans 14 amino acids. The ends were cut back, 4 bases at V and 1 base at J, with 8 bases in the middle. In germline, CDR1 is SGHAT, CDR2 FQNNGV. CDR3 region: CASSSGYSYNEQFF. DNA for the CDR3: TGTGCCAGCAGCTCCGGGTATTCCTACAATGAGCAGTTCTTC. The full variable domain, in which reference TRBV11-2 and TRBJ2-1 provide the parts outside the CDR3, is EAGVAQSPRYKIIEKRQSVAFWCNPISGHATLYWYQQILGQGPKLLIQFQNNGVVDDSQLPKDRFSAERLKGVDSTLKIQPAKLEDSAVYLCASSSGYSYNEQFFGPGTRLTVL.